These 8 T cell receptor beta chains share one sample of origin, sequenced in a study of blood T cell repertoires in COVID-19. Generated by immunoSEQ multiplex PCR, the TCRdb table keeps only in-frame clones and is missing some. The sample has about 140,000 clones; around nine tenths are singletons. Sequences were obtained from peripheral blood. The receptors shown here come from a human donor in a cohort sampled during active COVID-19.

The chain has TRBV11-2 and TRBJ2-7, with D tentatively TRBD1 (6 bases). The CDR3 has 14 residues. With 5 bases removed from V and 0 bases from J, the gap between germline ends came to 11 bases. CDR1 and CDR2 from the germline V gene are SGHAT and FQNNGV. CDR3 sequence (DNA): TGTGCCAGCAGCGCAAGGGACACCTCCTACGAGCAGTACTTC. It is translated as CASSARDTSYEQYF.

The chain employs TRBV25-1 and TRBJ1-1, with 11 nucleotides matching TRBD1. This CDR3 has 15 residues. V was pared by 5 bases and J by 12 bases, with 14 bases of the junction left unmatched. Germline loops: CDR1 MGHDK, CDR2 SYGVNS. The CDR3 protein is CASSRYGTGGRKPFF. The CDR3 nucleotides are TGTGCCAGCAGTCGTTACGGGACAGGGGGGAGGAAACCTTTCTTT.

This clone was observed a single time. The genes are TRBV3-1 (or the pseudogene TRBV3-2) and TRBJ1-4; D is uncertain. Germline V lookup: CDR1 LGHDT, CDR2 YNNKEL (reference sequence). Trimming removed 0 bases from V and 6 bases from J, with 11 bases in between. This CDR3 region has 15 residues. CDR3 region: CASSQDLGGDEKLFF. CDR3 nucleotides: TGTGCCAGCAGCCAAGATTTGGGAGGCGATGAAAAACTGTTTTTT.

The rearrangement joins TRBV30 to TRBJ1-1; the D gene is possibly TRBD1 (6 bases). The length of the CDR3 is 11 residues. Germline V gene lookup returns CDR1 GTSNPN and CDR2 SVGIG (reference sequence). The ends were cut back, 6 bases at V and 4 bases at J, with 9 bases in the middle. CDR3 sequence: CACTGFTEAFF. The CDR3 DNA reads as TGTGCCTGTACAGGGTTCACTGAAGCTTTCTTT.

This clone has more than one count but fewer than ten. The V gene is TRBV5-4, the J gene TRBJ2-3, with TRBD2 matching over 8 bases. There are 16 residues in the CDR3. V was pared by 1 base and J by 6 bases, with 10 bases of the junction left unmatched. Looked up from germline, CDR1 is SGHNT and CDR2 is YYREEE (reference sequence). CDR3 sequence: CASSLPGRGAADTQYF. The CDR3 DNA follows: TGTGCCAGCAGCTTGCCCGGGCGGGGGGCGGCCGATACGCAGTATTTT.

The chain uses TRBV28 and TRBJ2-5; tentatively, D is TRBD1 (6 bases). The CDR3 is made up of 13 amino acids. The ends were cut back, 8 bases at V and 2 bases at J, with 12 bases in the middle. From germline, CDR1 is MDHEN and CDR2 SYDVKM. For the CDR3, the DNA is TGTGCCAGCGCCCGGACAGTACAAGAGACCCAGTACTTC. This gives the protein CASARTVQETQYF.

Regarding this clone: An end of the junction does not agree with germline; a read error may underlie this. The chain combines TRBV7-3 with TRBJ2-3; no firm D call. The CDR3 has 14 amino acids. Germline V gene data show CDR1 as SGHTA and CDR2 as FQGTGA. The CDR3 region has the DNA TGTGTCAGCAGGTCGTCCCTTTCCACAGATACGCAGTATTTT. Translation: CVSRSSLSTDTQYF.

Ten or more counts support this clone. The rearrangement uses TRBV14 and TRBJ1-1, with TRBD1 identical over 7 bases. The junction had 13 bases not matched to a gene; V was cut back by 0 bases and J by 12 bases. The germline V gene encodes CDR1 SGHDN and CDR2 FVKESK. This CDR3 has 15 amino acids. CDR3 residues: CASSQDVGRQGRTFF. The CDR3 nucleotides are TGTGCCAGCAGCCAAGATGTGGGCCGACAGGGCAGGACTTTCTTT. The full variable domain, rest sourced from reference TRBV14 and TRBJ1-1, is EAGVTQFPSHSVIEKGQTVTLRCDPISGHDNLYWYRRVMGKEIKFLLHFVKESKQDESGMPNNRFLAERTGGTYSTLKVQPAELEDSGVYFCASSQDVGRQGRTFFGQGTRLTVV.